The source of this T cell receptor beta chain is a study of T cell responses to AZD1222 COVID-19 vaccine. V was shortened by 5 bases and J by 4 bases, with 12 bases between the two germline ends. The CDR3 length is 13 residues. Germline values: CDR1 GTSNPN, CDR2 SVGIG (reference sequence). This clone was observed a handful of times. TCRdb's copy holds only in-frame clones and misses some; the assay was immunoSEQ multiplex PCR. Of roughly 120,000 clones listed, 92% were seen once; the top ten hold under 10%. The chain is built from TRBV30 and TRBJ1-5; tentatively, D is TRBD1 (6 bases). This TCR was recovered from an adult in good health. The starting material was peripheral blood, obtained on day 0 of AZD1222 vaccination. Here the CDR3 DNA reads TGTGCCTGGGACGCAGGGGTTAATCAGCCCCAGCATTTT. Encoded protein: CAWDAGVNQPQHF.